This TCR beta chain comes out of a study of shared clonotypes between healthy human individuals. Study results and caveats: Incompleteness in sorted-subset sequencing, despite large depth, was shown by rarefaction.

Generated by immunoSEQ multiplex PCR, the TCRdb table keeps only in-frame clones and is missing some. This table has 2 million to 2.5 million clones, about 94% appearing once. This clone appeared a few times. The antigen remains undetermined. Input material: naive CD4+ T cells sorted from blood. Subset denoted: CD45RA+ positively selected. The source of this sequence is a man aged 18-30 years in good health.

The CDR3 DNA reads TGTGCCAGCAGTTACAATCACCTTGGGGACAATGAGCAGTTCTTC. This sequence encodes CASSYNHLGDNEQFF. The rearrangement joins TRBV6-5 to TRBJ2-1; D ambiguous. From germline, CDR1 is MNHEY and CDR2 SVGAGI. The CDR3 sequence is 15 residues long. Deletions cut 2 bases from V and 5 bases from J, with 13 bases between.